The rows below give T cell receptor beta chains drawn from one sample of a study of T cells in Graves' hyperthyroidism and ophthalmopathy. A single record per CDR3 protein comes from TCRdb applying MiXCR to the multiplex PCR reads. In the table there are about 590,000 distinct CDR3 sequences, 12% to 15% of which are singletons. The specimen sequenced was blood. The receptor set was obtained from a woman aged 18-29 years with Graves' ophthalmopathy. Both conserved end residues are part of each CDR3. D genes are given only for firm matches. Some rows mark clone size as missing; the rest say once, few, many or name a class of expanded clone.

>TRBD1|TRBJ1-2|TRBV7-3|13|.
CASSPTGVHGYTF
TGTGCCAGCAGCCCGACAGGGGTGCATGGCTACACCTTC
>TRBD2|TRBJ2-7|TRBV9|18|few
CASSVAGALAGNPHKQYF
TGTGCCAGCAGCGTAGCAGGTGCGCTAGCGGGGAACCCCCACAAGCAGTACTTC
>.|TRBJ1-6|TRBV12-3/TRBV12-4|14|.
CASSLNARNSPLHF
TGTGCCAGCAGTTTAAATGCTCGGAATTCACCCCTCCACTTT
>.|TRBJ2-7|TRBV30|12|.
CACSKSSYEQYF
TGTGCCTGTTCGAAAAGCTCCTACGAGCAGTACTTC
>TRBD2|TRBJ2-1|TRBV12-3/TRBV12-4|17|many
CASSLRSGRAQDNEQFF
TGTGCCAGCAGTTTAAGGAGCGGGAGGGCCCAAGACAATGAGCAGTTCTTC
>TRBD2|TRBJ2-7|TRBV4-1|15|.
CASSRGLAGRYEQYF
TGCGCCAGCAGCCGGGGACTAGCGGGACGTTACGAGCAGTACTTC
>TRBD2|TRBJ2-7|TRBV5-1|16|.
CASSETPSGTTYEQYF
TGCGCCAGCAGCGAAACACCTAGCGGGACCACCTACGAGCAGTACTTC
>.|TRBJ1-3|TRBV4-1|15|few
CASSQHRGDGNTIYF
TGCGCCAGCAGCCAACATCGAGGTGATGGAAACACCATATATTTT
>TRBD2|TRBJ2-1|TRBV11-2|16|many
CASSSTTSGWNNEQFF
TGTGCCAGCAGCTCCACAACTAGCGGGTGGAACAATGAGCAGTTCTTC
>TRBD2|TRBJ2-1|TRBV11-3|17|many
CASSFGSGTGGYNEQFF
TGTGCCAGCAGCTTCGGCTCAGGGACGGGGGGCTACAATGAGCAGTTCTTC
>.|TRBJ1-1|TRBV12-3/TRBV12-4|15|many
CASSSRPGTGSEAFF
TGTGCCAGCAGTAGTCGACCGGGGACGGGTTCAGAAGCTTTCTTT
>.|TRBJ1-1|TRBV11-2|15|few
CASSLRGEGNTEAFF
TGTGCCAGCAGCTTACGGGGCGAGGGGAACACTGAAGCTTTCTTT
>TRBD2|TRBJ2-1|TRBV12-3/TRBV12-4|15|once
CASSFWGLADNEQFF
TGTGCCAGCAGCTTCTGGGGACTAGCAGACAATGAGCAGTTCTTC
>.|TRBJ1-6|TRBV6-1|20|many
CASSGLGQLGVWPYNSPLHF
TGTGCCAGCAGTGGACTCGGACAGCTAGGAGTTTGGCCCTATAATTCACCCCTCCACTTT
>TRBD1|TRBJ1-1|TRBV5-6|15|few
CASSLVGQGNTEAFF
TGTGCCAGCAGCTTGGTGGGACAGGGGAACACTGAAGCTTTCTTT
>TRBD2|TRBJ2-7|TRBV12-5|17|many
CASGKPAGRAISYEQYF
TGTGCTAGTGGTAAACCGGCAGGGAGGGCGATCTCCTACGAGCAGTACTTC
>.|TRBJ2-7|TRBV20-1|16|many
CSARGGQGEGSYEQYF
TGCAGTGCTAGAGGTGGACAAGGTGAGGGTAGCTACGAGCAGTACTTC
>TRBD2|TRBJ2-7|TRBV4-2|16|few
CASSQATGTRVYEQYF
TGTGCCAGCAGCCAAGCAACCGGGACTAGGGTCTACGAGCAGTACTTC
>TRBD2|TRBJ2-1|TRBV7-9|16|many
CASSLDGGRALNEQFF
TGTGCCAGCAGCTTAGACGGCGGGAGGGCCCTCAATGAGCAGTTCTTC
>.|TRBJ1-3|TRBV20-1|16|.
CSARAPWGGSGNTIYF
TGCAGTGCTAGAGCCCCATGGGGAGGATCTGGAAACACCATATATTTT
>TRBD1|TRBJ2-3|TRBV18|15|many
CASSGLTGGGDTQYF
TGTGCCAGCTCGGGCCTGACAGGGGGCGGAGATACGCAGTATTTT
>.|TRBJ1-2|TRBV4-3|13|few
CASSHGGGYGYTF
TGCGCCAGCAGCCACGGGGGAGGCTATGGCTACACCTTC
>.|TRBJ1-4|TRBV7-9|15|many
CASSPRGGSNEKLFF
TGTGCCAGCAGCCCCCGGGGGGGGTCGAATGAAAAACTGTTTTTT
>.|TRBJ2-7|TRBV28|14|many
CASSLPTDSYEQYF
TGTGCCAGCAGTTTGCCGACAGACTCCTACGAGCAGTACTTC
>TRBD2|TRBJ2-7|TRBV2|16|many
CASSDGLAGVYYEQYF
TGTGCCAGCAGTGATGGGCTAGCGGGAGTGTATTACGAGCAGTACTTC
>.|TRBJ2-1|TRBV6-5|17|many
CASSYRAWGSSYNEQFF
TGTGCCAGCAGTTACCGTGCTTGGGGGAGCTCCTACAATGAGCAGTTCTTC
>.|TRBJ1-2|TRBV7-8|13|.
CASSRRGDYGYTF
TGTGCCAGCAGCCGCAGGGGAGACTATGGCTACACCTTC
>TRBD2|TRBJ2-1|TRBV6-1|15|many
CASTTLAGGLDEQFF
TGTGCCAGCACTACACTAGCGGGAGGGTTGGATGAGCAGTTCTTC
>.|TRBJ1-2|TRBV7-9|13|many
CASSLGNSMDYTF
TGTGCCAGCAGCTTAGGCAACTCTATGGACTACACCTTC
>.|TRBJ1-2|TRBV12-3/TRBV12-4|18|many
CASSPREGRVSWPYGYTF
TGTGCCAGCAGTCCTCGGGAAGGGCGTGTAAGTTGGCCCTATGGCTACACCTTC
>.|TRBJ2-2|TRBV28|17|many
CASSLIRPGANTGELFF
TGTGCCAGCAGTTTAATCCGACCTGGGGCGAACACCGGGGAGCTGTTTTTT
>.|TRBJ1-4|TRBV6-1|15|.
CASSAGWDGTEKLFF
TGTGCCAGCAGTGCGGGGTGGGACGGCACTGAAAAACTGTTTTTT
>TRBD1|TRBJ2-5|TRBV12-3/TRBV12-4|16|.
CASSSHGQGGRVTQYF
TGTGCCAGCAGCTCCCACGGACAGGGGGGCAGAGTGACCCAGTACTTC
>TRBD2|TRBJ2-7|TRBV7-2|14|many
CASSPQRGVYEQYF
TGTGCCAGCAGCCCCCAGCGGGGAGTCTACGAGCAGTACTTC
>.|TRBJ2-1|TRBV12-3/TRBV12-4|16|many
CASIAPGPSSYNEQFF
TGTGCCAGCATCGCCCCGGGGCCGAGCTCCTACAATGAGCAGTTCTTC
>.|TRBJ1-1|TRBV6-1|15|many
CASRLTGHSNTEAFF
TGTGCCAGCAGGCTTACGGGACACTCGAACACTGAAGCTTTCTTT
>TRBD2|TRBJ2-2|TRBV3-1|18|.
CASSVELAGDFGTGELFF
TGTGCCAGCAGCGTCGAACTAGCGGGAGATTTTGGTACCGGGGAGCTGTTTTTT
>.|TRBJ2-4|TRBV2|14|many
CASRTARAKNIQYF
TGTGCCAGTCGGACAGCTCGGGCCAAAAACATTCAGTACTTC
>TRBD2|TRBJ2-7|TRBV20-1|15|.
CSASLAGGNKDEQHF
TGCAGTGCTAGTTTGGCGGGAGGGAACAAGGACGAGCAGCACTTC
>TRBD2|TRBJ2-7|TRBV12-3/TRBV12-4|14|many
CASTSLAGAYEQYF
TGTGCCAGCACCTCACTAGCGGGAGCCTACGAGCAGTACTTC
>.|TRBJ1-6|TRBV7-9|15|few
CASSLVSAFGSPLHF
TGTGCCAGCAGCTTAGTTTCAGCTTTTGGTTCACCCCTCCACTTT
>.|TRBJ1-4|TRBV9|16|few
CASPKEVGGPGEKLFF
TGTGCCAGCCCCAAAGAGGTGGGGGGGCCCGGTGAAAAACTGTTTTTT
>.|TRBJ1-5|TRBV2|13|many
CASKQGAGQPQHF
TGTGCCAGCAAACAGGGTGCCGGTCAGCCCCAGCATTTT
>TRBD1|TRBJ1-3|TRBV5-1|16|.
CASSPTGGLAGNTIYF
TGCGCCAGCAGCCCGACAGGGGGTCTGGCTGGAAACACCATATATTTT
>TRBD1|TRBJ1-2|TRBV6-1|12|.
CASRDRPNGYTF
TGTGCCAGCAGGGACAGGCCAAATGGCTACACCTTC
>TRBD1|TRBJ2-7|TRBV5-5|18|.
CASSLSVATGDGYNEQYF
TGTGCCAGCAGCTTGTCCGTAGCAACAGGGGATGGATACAATGAGCAGTACTTC
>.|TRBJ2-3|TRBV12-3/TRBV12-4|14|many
CAIGGETGVDTQYF
TGTGCCATCGGAGGGGAAACGGGAGTGGATACGCAGTATTTT
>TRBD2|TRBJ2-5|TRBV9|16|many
CASSVVGTRGQETQYF
TGTGCCAGCAGCGTAGTAGGGACTAGAGGCCAAGAGACCCAGTACTTC
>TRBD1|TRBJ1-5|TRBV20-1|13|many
CSASGQDNQPQHF
TGCAGTGCTTCAGGACAGGATAATCAGCCCCAGCATTTT
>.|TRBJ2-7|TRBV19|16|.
CATMKEYSRGYYEQYF
TGTGCCACCATGAAGGAGTATAGCAGAGGTTACTACGAGCAGTACTTC
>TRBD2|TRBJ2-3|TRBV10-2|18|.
CASSQRQPTSGRTDTQYF
TGCGCCAGCAGTCAACGACAACCGACTAGCGGGAGGACAGATACGCAGTATTTT
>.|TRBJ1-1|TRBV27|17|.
CASSLLGAGVRDTEAFF
TGTGCCAGCAGTTTACTGGGCGCGGGAGTCAGGGACACTGAAGCTTTCTTT
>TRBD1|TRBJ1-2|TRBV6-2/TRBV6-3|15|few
CASSYSKDRFYGYTF
TGTGCCAGCAGTTACTCGAAGGACAGGTTCTATGGCTACACCTTC
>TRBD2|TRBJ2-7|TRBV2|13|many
CASSEGLVGEQYF
TGTGCCAGCAGCGAAGGACTAGTGGGAGAGCAGTACTTC
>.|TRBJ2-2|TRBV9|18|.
CASSGSHGAGLNTGELFF
TGTGCCAGCAGCGGATCTCACGGGGCGGGGCTAAACACCGGGGAGCTGTTTTTT
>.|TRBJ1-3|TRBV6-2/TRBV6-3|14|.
CASGFSPSGNTIYF
TGTGCCAGCGGGTTCTCCCCCTCTGGAAACACCATATATTTT
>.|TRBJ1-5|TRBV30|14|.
CAWSAGGSNQPQHF
TGTGCCTGGAGTGCGGGGGGTAGCAATCAGCCCCAGCATTTT
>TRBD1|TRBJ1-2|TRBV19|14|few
CASIPPQGNYGYTF
TGTGCCAGTATTCCCCCACAGGGGAACTATGGCTACACCTTC